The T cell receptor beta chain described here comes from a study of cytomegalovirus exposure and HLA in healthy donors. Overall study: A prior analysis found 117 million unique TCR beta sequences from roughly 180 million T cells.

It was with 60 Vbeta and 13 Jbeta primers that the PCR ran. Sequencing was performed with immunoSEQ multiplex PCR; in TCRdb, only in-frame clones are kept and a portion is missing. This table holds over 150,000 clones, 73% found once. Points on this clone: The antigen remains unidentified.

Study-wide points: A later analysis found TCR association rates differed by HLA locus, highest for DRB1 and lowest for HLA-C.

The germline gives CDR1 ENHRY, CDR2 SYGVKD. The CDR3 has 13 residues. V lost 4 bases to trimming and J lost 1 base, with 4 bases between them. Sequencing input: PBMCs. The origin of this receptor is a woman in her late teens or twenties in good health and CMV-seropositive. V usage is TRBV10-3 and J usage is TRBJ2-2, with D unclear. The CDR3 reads CAISGQNTGELFF. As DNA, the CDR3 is TGTGCCATCAGTGGACAGAACACCGGGGAGCTGTTTTTT.